The T cell receptor beta chain under discussion was sequenced for a study of blood T cell repertoires in COVID-19. As handled by the study authors: Counts of nucleated cells, estimated from reference gene primer amplification, were obtained. Only in-frame clones appear in the TCRdb table, and some are missing; sequencing was by immunoSEQ multiplex PCR. V, J and clone size are taken as reported in that table, and D and trimming were inferred from the DNA itself. The sample gives roughly 190,000 clones, 80% of which show up once; about 7% is in the top ten. This TCR derives from a man in his 60s with acute or convalescent COVID-19. The sample comprised peripheral blood.

The CDR3 region is CASTPLSGTDTQYF. The CDR3 DNA sequence: TGTGCCAGCACCCCCCTGTCGGGCACAGATACGCAGTATTTT. V is TRBV6-5 and J is TRBJ2-3; no clear D. Trimming shortened V by 7 bases and J by 1 base, and 12 bases separated the two germline ends. The CDR3 runs to 14 residues. Germline values: CDR1 MNHEY, CDR2 SVGAGI.